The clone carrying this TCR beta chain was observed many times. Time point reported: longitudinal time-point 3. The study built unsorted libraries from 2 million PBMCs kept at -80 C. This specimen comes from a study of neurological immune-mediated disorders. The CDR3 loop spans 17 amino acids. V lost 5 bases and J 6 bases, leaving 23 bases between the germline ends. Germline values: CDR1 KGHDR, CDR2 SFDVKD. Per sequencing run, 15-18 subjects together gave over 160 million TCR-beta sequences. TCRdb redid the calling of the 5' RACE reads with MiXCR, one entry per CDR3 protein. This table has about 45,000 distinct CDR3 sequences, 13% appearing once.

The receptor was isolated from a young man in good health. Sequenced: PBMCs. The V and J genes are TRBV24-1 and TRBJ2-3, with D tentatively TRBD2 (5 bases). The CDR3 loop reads CATSGPELAISPDTQYF. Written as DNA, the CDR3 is TGTGCCACCAGTGGTCCCGAGCTAGCCATTTCACCGGATACGCAGTATTTT.